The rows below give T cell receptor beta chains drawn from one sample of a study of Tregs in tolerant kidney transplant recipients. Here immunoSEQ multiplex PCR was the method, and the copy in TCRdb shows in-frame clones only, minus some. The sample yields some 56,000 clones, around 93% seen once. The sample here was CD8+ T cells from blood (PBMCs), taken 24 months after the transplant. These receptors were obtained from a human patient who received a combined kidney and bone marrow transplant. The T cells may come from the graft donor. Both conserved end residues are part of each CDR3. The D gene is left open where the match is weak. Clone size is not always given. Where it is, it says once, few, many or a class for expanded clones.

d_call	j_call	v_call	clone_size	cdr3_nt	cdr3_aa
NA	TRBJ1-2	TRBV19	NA	TGTGCCAGTAGCCTAAGACCGACAGTGAACTATGGCTACACCTTC	CASSLRPTVNYGYTF
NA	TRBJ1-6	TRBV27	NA	TGTGCCAGCAGTTTTGGGAGCCTACTTAATTCACCCCTCCACTTT	CASSFGSLLNSPLHF
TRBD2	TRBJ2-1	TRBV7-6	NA	TGTGCCAGCAGTAGGACTAGCGGGGGGGCCGATGAGCAGTTCTTC	CASSRTSGGADEQFF
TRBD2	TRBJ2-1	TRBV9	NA	TGTGCCAGCAGCCCCTGGCTAGCGGGAAACCACAATGAGCAGTTCTTC	CASSPWLAGNHNEQFF
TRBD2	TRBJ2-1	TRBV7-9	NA	TGTGCCAGCAGCTACCTTAGCGGGAGGGCCTATGAGCAGTTCTTC	CASSYLSGRAYEQFF
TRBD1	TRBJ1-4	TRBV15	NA	TGTGCCACCAGCAGAGACGCATCCGGGACAGGGGATGAAAAACTGTTTTTT	CATSRDASGTGDEKLFF
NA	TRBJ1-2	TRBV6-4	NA	TGTGCCAGCAGGGTACCAGGGGTCTATGGCTACACCTTC	CASRVPGVYGYTF
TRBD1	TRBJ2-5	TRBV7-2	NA	TGTGCCAGCAGCGGAAGGGACAGGGAGGGAGAGACCCAGTACTTC	CASSGRDREGETQYF
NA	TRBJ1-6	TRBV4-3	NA	TGCGCCAGCAGCCAAGAGCACCACGGGAGATCCTCACCCCTCCACTTT	CASSQEHHGRSSPLHF
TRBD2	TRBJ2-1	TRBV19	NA	TGTGCCAGTAGTATAACTAGCGGGAGTGAGCAGTTCTTC	CASSITSGSEQFF
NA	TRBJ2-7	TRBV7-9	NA	TGTGCCAGCAGCTTAGAGGCAGGCTACGAGCAGTACTTC	CASSLEAGYEQYF
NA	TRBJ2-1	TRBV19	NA	TGTGCCAGTAGTATGGGGGGACGGTCCTACAATGAGCAGTTCTTC	CASSMGGRSYNEQFF
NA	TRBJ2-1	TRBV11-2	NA	TGTGCCAGCAGCGCCACAGGAGACAGCTACAATGAGCAGTTCTTC	CASSATGDSYNEQFF
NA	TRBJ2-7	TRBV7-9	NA	TGTGCCAGCAGCCTCGCCACCACGGGAGAGCAGTACTTC	CASSLATTGEQYF
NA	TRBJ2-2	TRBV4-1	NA	TGCGCCAGCAGCCAGACTGGTCTCACCGGGGAGCTGTTTTTT	CASSQTGLTGELFF
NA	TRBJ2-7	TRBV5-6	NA	TGTGCCAGCAGCTATGGTACCGGTGACTACGAGCAGTACTTC	CASSYGTGDYEQYF
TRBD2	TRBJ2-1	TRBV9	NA	TGTGCCAGCAGCCCTTGGACTAGCGGCAATGAGCAGTTCTTC	CASSPWTSGNEQFF
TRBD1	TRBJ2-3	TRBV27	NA	TGTGCCAGCAGACATGGGACAGCAGATACGCAGTATTTT	CASRHGTADTQYF
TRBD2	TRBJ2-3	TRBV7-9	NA	TGTGCCAGCAGCATCGGGACGCCGGGACTAGCGGAAAGCACAGATACGCAGTATTTT	CASSIGTPGLAESTDTQYF
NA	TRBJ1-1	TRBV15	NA	TGTGCCACCAGCAGAGATCGAGGGATGAACACTGAAGCTTTCTTT	CATSRDRGMNTEAFF
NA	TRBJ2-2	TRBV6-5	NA	TGTGCCAGCAGGTCAGGGACGAACACCGGGGAGCTGTTTTTT	CASRSGTNTGELFF
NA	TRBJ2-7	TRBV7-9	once	TGTGCCAGCAGCCCCCCGGAGGGGAGAAACGAGCAGTACTTC	CASSPPEGRNEQYF
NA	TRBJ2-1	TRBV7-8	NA	TGTGCCAGCAGCTTAGTAGGAGCAGGGTACAATGAGCAGTTCTTC	CASSLVGAGYNEQFF
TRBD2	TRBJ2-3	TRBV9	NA	TGTGCCAGCAGCGACGCCGGGACTACCCTCTCGGATACGCAGTATTTT	CASSDAGTTLSDTQYF
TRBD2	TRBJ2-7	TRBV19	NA	TGTGCCAGTAGTTCCTGGACTAGCGAATACGAGCAGTACTTC	CASSSWTSEYEQYF
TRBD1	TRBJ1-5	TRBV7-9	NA	TGTGCCAGCAGCTTAGGGCAGGGGGCGTATAGCAATCAGCCCCAGCATTTT	CASSLGQGAYSNQPQHF
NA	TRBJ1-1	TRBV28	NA	TGTGCCAGCAGTCTAGCAGGGGAGAACACTGAAGCTTTCTTT	CASSLAGENTEAFF
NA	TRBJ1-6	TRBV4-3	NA	TGCGCCAGCAGCACAGACTCCTATAATTCACCCCTCCACTTT	CASSTDSYNSPLHF
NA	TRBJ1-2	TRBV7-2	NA	TGTGCCAGCAGCCCAGGTCGATATAAGACAGACATTCTCTATGGCTACACCTTC	CASSPGRYKTDILYGYTF
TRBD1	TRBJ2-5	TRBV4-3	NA	TGCGCCAGCAGCCAAGAGGCCGGGACAGGGGCAGAGACCCAGTACTTC	CASSQEAGTGAETQYF
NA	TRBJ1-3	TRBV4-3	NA	TGCGCCAGCAGCCAAGGACAGTTCGGACGGGGAAACACCATATATTTT	CASSQGQFGRGNTIYF
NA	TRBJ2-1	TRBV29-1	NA	TGCAGCGTCCTATATCTAGCGTACACTACAAATGAGCAGTTCTTC	CSVLYLAYTTNEQFF
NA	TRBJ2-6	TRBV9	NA	TGTGCCAGCAGCGTTAACGTTCAAGCCCCTGGGGCCAACGTCCTGACTTTC	CASSVNVQAPGANVLTF
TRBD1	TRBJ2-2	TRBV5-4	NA	TGTGCCAGCAGCTTTGGGACAGGGGGGTCCAACACCGGGGAGCTGTTTTTT	CASSFGTGGSNTGELFF
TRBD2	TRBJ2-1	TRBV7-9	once	TGTGCCAGCAGCTTACAAACTAGCGGCCGATACAATGAGCAGTTCTTC	CASSLQTSGRYNEQFF
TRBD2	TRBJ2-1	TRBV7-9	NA	TGTGCCAGCAGCTTTGGAAAGCGGGGGGGATACAATGAGCAGTTCTTC	CASSFGKRGGYNEQFF
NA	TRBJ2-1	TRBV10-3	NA	TGTGCCATCAGTGGTGGGCTCGGGACAAGCTCCTACAATGAGCAGTTCTTC	CAISGGLGTSSYNEQFF
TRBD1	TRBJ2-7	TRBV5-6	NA	TGTGCCAGCAGCTTGGGCCCCGGGACAGGGGGCCCCAACTCCTACGAGCAGTACTTC	CASSLGPGTGGPNSYEQYF